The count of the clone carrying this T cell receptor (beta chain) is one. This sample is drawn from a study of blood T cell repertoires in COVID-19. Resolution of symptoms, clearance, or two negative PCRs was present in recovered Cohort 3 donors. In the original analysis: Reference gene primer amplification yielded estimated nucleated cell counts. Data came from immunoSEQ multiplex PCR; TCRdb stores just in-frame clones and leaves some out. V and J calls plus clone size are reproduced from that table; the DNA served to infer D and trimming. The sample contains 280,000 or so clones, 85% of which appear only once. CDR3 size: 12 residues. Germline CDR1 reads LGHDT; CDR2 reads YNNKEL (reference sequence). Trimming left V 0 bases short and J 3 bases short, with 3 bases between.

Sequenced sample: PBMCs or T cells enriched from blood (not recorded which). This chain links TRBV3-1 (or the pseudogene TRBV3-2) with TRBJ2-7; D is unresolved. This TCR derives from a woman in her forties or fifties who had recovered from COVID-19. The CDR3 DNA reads TGTGCCAGCAGCCAAGACCGCTACGAGCAGTACTTC. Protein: CASSQDRYEQYF.